This T cell receptor beta chain was recovered during a study of CD8 T cells in ankylosing spondylitis. Study results and caveats: There were earlier reports of some motif variants in reactive arthritis synovial fluid and blood. Disease-linked clones displayed a CD8+ phenotype and appeared relatively rarely in peripheral blood. A motif in TCR beta, a set of fewer than ten highly homologous variants, appeared characteristic of ankylosing spondylitis blood.

For TCR beta, libraries came from quantitative 5'-RACE with molecular barcodes. TCRdb analysed the 5' RACE reads with MiXCR anew, one entry per CDR3 protein. The sample holds fewer than 750,000 distinct CDR3 sequences, around 17% seen once. Per germline, CDR1 DFQATT and CDR2 SNEGSKA (reference sequence). The CDR3 is made up of 15 amino acids. Trimming removed 2 bases at V and 2 bases at J, with 14 bases between. On this clonotype itself: The antigen remains undetermined.

The V and J genes are TRBV20-1 and TRBJ2-3; D is undetermined. The sample comprised blood, either unsorted or a sorted T cell fraction (not recorded which). This TCR derives from a male donor with ankylosing spondylitis. This CDR3 is CSARTRGTHTDTQYF. In nucleotides, the CDR3 is TGCAGTGCTAGAACACGCGGCACACACACAGATACGCAGTATTTT.